This T cell receptor (beta chain) was sequenced for a study of blood T cells in healthy people across ages. Alongside a J-beta primer mix, a sample-barcoded 5' primer served in a second PCR lasting roughly 6 to 12 cycles. MiXCR was run by TCRdb on the 5' RACE reads, yielding one entry per CDR3 protein. Among more than 750,000 distinct CDR3 sequences listed, almost 30% were seen once. V lost 5 bases, J lost 8 bases, and 12 bases lay in between. This CDR3 has 12 residues. Germline loops: CDR1 SGHTA, CDR2 FQGNSA. This clonotype was seen a handful of times. This sample also appeared in a second study, on T cells of mothers and their children.

The chain links TRBV7-2 to TRBJ1-2; tentatively, D is TRBD1 (6 bases). The clonotype comes from a woman aged 40-49 years in good health. Sequenced input: blood. CDR3 DNA: TGTGCCAGCAGCAGACAGGTCCGGGGCTACACCTTC. Protein product: CASSRQVRGYTF.